This T cell receptor beta chain appears in the sequencing data of a study of T cells in women clearing cervical HPV infection. Across the whole study: Case blood was drawn a median approximately five months after lesion detection. With HLA typing for only a few women, HLA confounding remains possible.

Method: immunoSEQ multiplex PCR; TCRdb's copy keeps in-frame clones and lacks some. This sample lists 20,000 to 25,000 clones; its ten largest clones have 12%. Regarding this clone: Its matching antigen is unknown. The read comes to an end 3 residues before the CDR3 does, leaving the germline J gene to fill in the end.

V dropped 4 bases and J dropped 5 bases, with 14 bases sitting between them. This CDR3 has 14 residues. Per the germline V gene, CDR1 is SGHDN and CDR2 is FVKESK. Broader study findings: CIN3+ cases had significantly higher TCR repertoire richness than controls, but evenness did not differ.

Input material: blood buffy coat. The V gene is TRBV14, the J gene TRBJ1-1; D gene uncertain. The TCR was taken from a woman aged 18 to 75 with a cervical HPV16 infection that either progressed to CIN3+ or cleared (not recorded which). CDR3 DNA (partial): TGTGCCAGCAGCCTCTCGAGGCGGGGAACTGAA. Its translation: CASSLSRRGTE. The full CDR3 sequence reads CASSLSRRGTEAFF.